This T cell receptor (beta chain) appears in the sequencing data of a study of blood T cell repertoires in COVID-19. Across the study: Sources were T cells, B-cell-depleted T cells, or PBMCs; the material itself was cDNA or gDNA.

Study processing details: By means of reference gene primer amplification, nucleated cell counts were estimated. Measured with immunoSEQ multiplex PCR; TCRdb has only the in-frame clones, and not every one. V, J and clone size were drawn from that table, and D and trimming were deduced from the DNA. The sample yields 250,000 or so clones, 85% to 90% seen once. Trimming cost V 6 bases and J 8 bases; bases outside gene matches: 13. From germline, CDR1 is SQVTM and CDR2 ANQGSEA. The CDR3 consists of 14 residues. Source material: peripheral blood. The TCR comes from an elderly man with acute or convalescent COVID-19. The chain employs TRBV29-1 and TRBJ2-1; 7 nucleotides agree with TRBD2. CDR3 sequence reads: CSVSLPSGLHEQFF. The CDR3 coding sequence is TGCAGCGTAAGTCTTCCTAGCGGTTTACATGAGCAGTTCTTC.